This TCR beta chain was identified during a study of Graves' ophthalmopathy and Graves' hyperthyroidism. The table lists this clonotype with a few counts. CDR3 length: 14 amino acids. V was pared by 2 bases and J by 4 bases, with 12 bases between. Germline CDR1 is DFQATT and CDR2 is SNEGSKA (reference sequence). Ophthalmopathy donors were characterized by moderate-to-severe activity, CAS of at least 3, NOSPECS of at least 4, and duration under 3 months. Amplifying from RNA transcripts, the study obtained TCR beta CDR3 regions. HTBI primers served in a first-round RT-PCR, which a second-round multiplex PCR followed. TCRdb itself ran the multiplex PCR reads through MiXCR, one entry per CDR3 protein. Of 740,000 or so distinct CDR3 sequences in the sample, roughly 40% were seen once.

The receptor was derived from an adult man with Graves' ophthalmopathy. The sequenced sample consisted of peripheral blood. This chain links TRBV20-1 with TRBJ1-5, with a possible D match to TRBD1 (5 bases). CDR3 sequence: CSARRGEGNQPQHF. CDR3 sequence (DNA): TGCAGTGCTAGAAGGGGAGAGGGGAATCAGCCCCAGCATTTT.